Shown below are 32 T cell receptor beta chains from a single sample sequenced in a study of human T cells and chemical hapten exposure. The time point: patch test 1, 2 weeks after DPC sensitization. Treatment noted: therapeutic diphenylcyclopropenone sensitization with weekly scalp DPC. Researchers extracted total RNA from unfractionated whole blood. TCRdb passed the RACE reads through MiXCR, listing each CDR3 protein once. The sample includes 39,000 or so distinct CDR3 sequences, more than 3% of them seen just once. The material was whole blood, obtained in connection with sensitization to the hapten diphenylcyclopropenone (DPC). The receptor source for this set is a man aged 45-65 years with alopecia areata. Some clones in this sample may be carry-over from other donors' samples.

This clonotype was seen ten or more times. The rearrangement uses TRBV28 and TRBJ2-7; TRBD2 aligns across 11 bases. Losses at the gene ends were 5 bases for V and 4 bases for J; bases not matched to a gene: 4. Germline CDR1 is MDHEN and CDR2 is SYDVKM. The CDR3 totals 14 residues. The CDR3 reads CASSRTSGSYEQYF. For the CDR3, the DNA is TGTGCCAGCAGTCGAACTAGCGGGAGTTACGAGCAGTACTTC.

This clonotype has ten or more counts. J is TRBJ1-5 and V is TRBV6-6, with 8 bases aligning to TRBD1. V dropped 6 bases and J dropped 0; count of bases not matched to a gene: 10. CDR1 and CDR2 (germline): MNHNY, SVGAGI (reference sequence). The CDR3 has 17 amino acids. The CDR3 bases are TGTGCCAGCAGCCGAAGACAGGGGCAATATAGCAATCAGCCCCAGCATTTT. It codes for CASSRRQGQYSNQPQHF.

This clonotype was observed at least ten times. The chain couples TRBV27 to TRBJ1-1; D may be TRBD1 (5 bases). The V and J ends lost 1 base and 6 bases respectively, with 30 bases between them. CDR1 and CDR2 from the germline V gene are MNHEY and SMNVEV (reference sequence). The CDR3 contains 20 residues. CDR3 loop: CASSLYGWWGGGTLRAEAFF. The CDR3, as DNA: TGTGCCAGCAGTTTATACGGTTGGTGGGGTGGCGGGACCTTAAGAGCTGAAGCTTTCTTT.

This clonotype was counted at least ten times. The rearrangement links TRBV9 to TRBJ2-1; D unclear. The CDR3 runs 12 residues. The V and J ends lost 5 bases and 7 bases respectively, with 10 bases between them. The V gene's germline CDR1 is SGDLS and CDR2 YYNGEE. As DNA, the CDR3 is TGTGCCAGCAGATCGGACCAAAATGAGCAGTTCTTC. Its protein is CASRSDQNEQFF. Together with reference TRBV9 and TRBJ2-1, the CDR3 gives the full variable domain: DSGVTQTPKHLITATGQRVTLRCSPRSGDLSVYWYQQSLDQGLQFLIQYYNGEERAKGNILERFSAQQFPDLHSELNLSSLELGDSALYFCASRSDQNEQFFGPGTRLTVL.

This clonotype was counted at least ten times. The chain combines TRBV20-1 with TRBJ1-5; 8 nucleotides line up with TRBD1. There are 17 residues in the CDR3. J lost 0 bases, V lost 6 bases, and 13 bases had no gene match. CDR1 and CDR2 from the germline V gene are DFQATT and SNEGSKA (reference sequence). The CDR3: CSASRRTGSYSNQPQHF. CDR3 nucleotide sequence: TGCAGTGCCAGTCGGCGGACAGGGTCTTATAGCAATCAGCCCCAGCATTTT.

This clonotype has at least ten counts. The chain is built from TRBV2 and TRBJ2-4, with D tentatively TRBD2 (5 bases). The germline gives CDR1 SNHLY, CDR2 FYNNEI. The CDR3 has 15 amino acids. V dropped 7 bases and J dropped 0 bases, with 13 bases sitting between them. The CDR3 loop reads CASKTTPVAKNIQYF. The CDR3, as DNA: TGTGCCAGCAAGACTACCCCGGTAGCCAAAAACATTCAGTACTTC.

This clonotype was found many times. The J gene is TRBJ2-3, the V gene TRBV7-2; the D gene is possibly TRBD2 (7 bases). From germline, CDR1 is SGHTA and CDR2 FQGNSA. Trimming took 3 bases from V and 4 from J, leaving 17 bases between them. This CDR3 spans 16 amino acids. The CDR3 protein is CASSLEGGMTADTQYF. CDR3 in DNA: TGTGCCAGCAGCTTGGAGGGGGGGATGACCGCAGATACGCAGTATTTT. Variable domain in full (rest from reference TRBV7-2 and TRBJ2-3): GAGVSQSPSNKVTEKGKDVELRCDPISGHTALYWYRQSLGQGLEFLIYFQGNSAPDKSGLPSDRFSAERTGGSVSTLTIQRTQQEDSAVYLCASSLEGGMTADTQYFGPGTRLTVL.

This clonotype was seen at least ten times. This chain links TRBV4-1 with TRBJ2-5; the D gene is possibly TRBD2 (6 bases). This CDR3 contains 16 residues. Germline CDR1 is MGHRA and CDR2 is YSYEKL. V was trimmed by 1 base and J by 7 bases, leaving 19 bases between them. CDR3 DNA sequence: TGCGCCAGCAGCCAAGTTACGGCCTCCGGGAGTCGGACCCAGTACTTC. Its protein product is CASSQVTASGSRTQYF.

This clonotype appeared many times. V is TRBV5-1 and J is TRBJ2-4; TRBD1 aligns across 8 bases. Germline V CDR1 and CDR2: SGHRS, YFSETQ. This CDR3 is built from 13 residues. The V segment lost 5 bases and the J segment 4 bases; nucleotides outside the gene matches: 2. The CDR3 DNA reads as TGCGCCAGCAGGGGACAGGAGAAAAACATTCAGTACTTC. It yields the protein CASRGQEKNIQYF.

This clonotype was found a few times. The chain couples TRBV11-2 to TRBJ2-7; a weak D match, TRBD1 (5 bases). The CDR3 totals 15 residues. Germline V gene data show CDR1 as SGHAT and CDR2 as FQNNGV. Trimming shortened V by 5 bases and J by 2 bases, and 16 bases separated the two germline ends. DNA for the CDR3: TGTGCCAGCAGCCTTGGTCCAGGGCCTGCCTACGAGCAGTACTTC. Its translation is CASSLGPGPAYEQYF.

This clonotype was counted only a few times. This chain connects TRBV6-1 to TRBJ1-3; a weak D match, TRBD1 (6 bases). Germline V gene data show CDR1 as MNHNS and CDR2 as SASEGT. V lost 4 bases to trimming and J lost 0 bases, with 16 bases between them. The CDR3 extends over 17 amino acids. CDR3 nucleotide sequence: TGTGCCAGCAGTGCTGAACCGGGGACAAGCTCTGGAAACACCATATATTTT. Translating gives CASSAEPGTSSGNTIYF.

Many counts were recorded for this clonotype. The CDR3 reads CASSPRRSSTDTQYF. DNA of the CDR3: TGTGCCAGCAGCCCACGACGGAGTAGCACAGATACGCAGTATTTT. This sequence joins TRBV11-2 and TRBJ2-3, with unresolved D. Germline assignment: CDR1 SGHAT and CDR2 FQNNGV. V was cut by 5 bases and J by 0 bases, with 12 bases left in between. CDR3 length: 15 residues.

J is TRBJ2-2 and V is TRBV7-6; TRBD2 matches 9 bases. The CDR3 covers 18 residues. Looked up from germline, CDR1 is SGHVS and CDR2 is FNYEAQ. J gave up 4 bases and V 4 bases, and 13 bases lay outside the gene matches. Here the CDR3 reads CASSSRTRTSVSTGELFF. As DNA, the CDR3 is TGTGCCAGCAGCTCGAGAACAAGGACTAGCGTAAGCACCGGGGAGCTGTTTTTT.

This clonotype was seen repeatedly, ten times or more. V is TRBV7-2 and J is TRBJ2-3; D may be TRBD1 or TRBD2 (5 bases each). The CDR3 sequence is 17 residues long. With 1 base removed from V and 2 bases from J, the gap between germline ends came to 16 bases. CDR1 SGHTA and CDR2 FQGNSA come from the germline V gene. The CDR3 loop reads CASSLVFGATATDTQYF. The CDR3 DNA follows: TGTGCCAGCAGCTTAGTCTTCGGGGCCACAGCCACAGATACGCAGTATTTT.

This clonotype showed up many times. V and J are TRBV5-1 and TRBJ2-7, with TRBD1 matching 8 bases. J was trimmed by 3 bases and V by 0 bases; bases with no gene match: 5. The V gene's germline CDR1 is SGHRS and CDR2 YFSETQ. The CDR3 is made up of 15 amino acids. The CDR3 sequence: CASSLGGTGVYEQYF. Written as DNA, the CDR3 is TGCGCCAGCAGCTTGGGGGGGACAGGAGTCTACGAGCAGTACTTC.

The rearrangement links TRBV28 to TRBJ2-7; D may be TRBD1 (5 bases). V lost 2 bases and J lost 5, with 16 bases in between. Per the germline V gene, CDR1 is MDHEN and CDR2 is SYDVKM. This CDR3 region has 15 residues. The CDR3 region has the DNA TGTGCCAGCAGTTTAAGGTCAGGGCCCCTTGACGAGCAGTACTTC. As protein: CASSLRSGPLDEQYF.

This clonotype showed up just a few times. V usage is TRBV3-1 and J usage is TRBJ2-1; D might be TRBD1 or TRBD2, each matching 6 bases. Trimming left V 6 bases short and J 0 bases short, with 12 bases between. The length of the CDR3 is 15 residues. The V gene's germline CDR1 is LGHDT and CDR2 YNNKEL (reference sequence). This CDR3 reads CASSWGASSYNEQFF. CDR3 coding DNA: TGTGCCAGCAGTTGGGGGGCAAGCTCCTACAATGAGCAGTTCTTC.

In its sample, this clonotype was seen many times. The rearrangement uses TRBV6-5 and TRBJ1-2; no reliable D call. The CDR3 covers 13 residues. CDR1 is MNHEY and CDR2 is SVGAGI in the germline V gene. The V end was cut by 4 bases, the J end by 6 bases, with 12 bases between. CDR3 coding DNA: TGTGCCAGCAGTTTTAGGGTTGGCCATGGCTACACCTTC. Translating it yields CASSFRVGHGYTF.

This clonotype was seen many times. The V call is TRBV6-1, the J call TRBJ2-7, with 8 bases that match TRBD1. CDR1 MNHNS and CDR2 SASEGT come from the germline V gene. CDR3 length: 15 amino acids. The V segment lost 6 bases and the J segment 7 bases; nucleotides outside the gene matches: 14. CDR3 DNA: TGTGCCAGCAGAAGAACGGCGACAGGGGTAGGAGAGCAGTACTTC. The encoded protein is CASRRTATGVGEQYF.

This clonotype has ten or more counts. The chain employs TRBV2 and TRBJ1-1; TRBD1 matches at 11 bases. The CDR3 length is 14 residues. Germline CDR1 reads SNHLY; CDR2 reads FYNNEI. The trim removed 6 bases at V and 2 bases at J, leaving 2 bases unmatched. CDR3 in amino acids: CASRGQGGNTEAFF. The CDR3 DNA reads as TGTGCCAGCAGGGGACAGGGGGGAAACACTGAAGCTTTCTTT.

There are many counts of this clonotype. The gene calls are TRBV28 and TRBJ2-7, with TRBD1 identical over 7 bases. The CDR3 loop spans 14 amino acids. The germline V gene encodes CDR1 MDHEN and CDR2 SYDVKM. V lost 3 bases and J lost 0; bases outside the gene matches: 2. CDR3 amino acids: CASSFSGGSYEQYF. In DNA form, the CDR3 reads TGTGCCAGCAGTTTTTCAGGGGGCTCCTACGAGCAGTACTTC.

The table lists this clonotype with many counts. The CDR3 DNA sequence: TGTGCCAGCAGTTTTTTCGCGGAGCCGTCCACAGATACGCAGTATTTT. Protein product: CASSFFAEPSTDTQYF. The rearrangement joins TRBV28 to TRBJ2-3; no definite D call. V lost 3 bases, J lost 2 bases, and 15 bases lay in between. Germline values: CDR1 MDHEN, CDR2 SYDVKM. This CDR3 has 16 residues.

This clonotype was seen ten or more times. The chain combines TRBV11-2 with TRBJ2-3, with 7 positions matching TRBD2. Germline CDR1 reads SGHAT; CDR2 reads FQNNGV. This CDR3 is built from 15 residues. Trimming at V came to 1 base and at J to 5 bases, leaving 6 bases not matched to a gene. Written as DNA, the CDR3 is TGTGCCAGCAGCTTAGCGGGAGGCTTGGGAGATACGCAGTATTTT. Its translation: CASSLAGGLGDTQYF.

The sample holds many counts of this clonotype. The V gene is TRBV12-3 or TRBV12-4, the J gene TRBJ2-7; D call uncertain. Deletions cut 3 bases from V and 3 bases from J, with 9 bases between. There are 13 residues in the CDR3. The CDR3 sequence: CASSFSPFYEQYF. CDR3 nucleotides: TGTGCCAGCAGTTTCAGCCCCTTCTACGAGCAGTACTTC.

This rearrangement joins TRBV9 to TRBJ2-7; the D is unclear. The CDR3 runs 14 residues. CDR1 is SGDLS, CDR2 YYNGEE, per germline. V was trimmed by 0 bases and J by 2 bases, leaving 9 bases between them. The CDR3 DNA is TGTGCCAGCAGCGTAGGGCAGGCCACCTACGAGCAGTACTTC. Translating gives CASSVGQATYEQYF.

This clonotype was recorded many times. The chain joins TRBV6-2 or TRBV6-3 to TRBJ1-5; the match to TRBD1 covers 7 bases. The CDR3 spans 13 residues. Germline trimming cut 7 bases from V and 5 bases from J; bases unmatched to any gene: 5. Germline values: CDR1 MNHEY, CDR2 SVGEGT. CDR3 amino acids: CASTDRVDQPQHF. Here the CDR3 DNA reads TGTGCCAGCACAGACAGGGTCGATCAGCCCCAGCATTTT.

In its sample, this clonotype was seen many times. J is TRBJ2-1 and V is TRBV11-3; TRBD2 aligns across 14 bases. CDR3 length: 16 amino acids. CDR1 is SGHNT and CDR2 is YENEEA in the germline V gene. V lost 4 bases, J lost 4 bases, and 3 bases stayed unmatched. The CDR3 spells CASSSRLAGGYNEQFF. CDR3 in DNA: TGTGCCAGCAGCTCCAGACTAGCGGGAGGGTACAATGAGCAGTTCTTC.

The V gene is TRBV6-5, the J gene TRBJ2-5, with D unclear. CDR1 and CDR2 (germline): MNHEY, SVGAGI. CDR3 size: 13 residues. V lost 6 bases, J lost 1 base, and 9 bases lay in between. CDR3 loop: CASRRQTQETQYF. For the CDR3, the DNA is TGTGCCAGCAGGCGACAAACCCAAGAGACCCAGTACTTC.

On this clonotype: A clone one base away is much larger, so this may be a read error. The chain carries TRBV11-2 and TRBJ2-1; D is unclear. The CDR3 has 13 amino acids. Germline CDR1 SGHAT, CDR2 FQNNGV. CDR3 bases: TGTGCCAGCGCCTCGGCAGAGTACAAAGAGCAGTTCTTC. Amino acid sequence: CASASAEYKEQFF.

This clonotype was counted many times. This rearrangement joins TRBV28 to TRBJ1-4, with unresolved D. The CDR3 covers 17 residues. Trimming took off 1 base at V and 0 bases at J, with 12 bases between the two ends. CDR1 and CDR2 from the germline V gene are MDHEN and SYDVKM. The CDR3 DNA reads as TGTGCCAGCAGTTTATTGAAACAAACTGCAACTAATGAAAAACTGTTTTTT. It is translated as CASSLLKQTATNEKLFF.

This clonotype was detected ten times or more. The chain has TRBV12-3 or TRBV12-4 and TRBJ1-1; no reliable D call. Trimming pared 1 base from V and 3 bases from J, leaving 6 bases between. The CDR3 sequence is 13 residues long. The CDR3 loop reads CASSLDRYTEAFF. Written as DNA, the CDR3 is TGTGCCAGCAGTTTAGATCGGTACACTGAAGCTTTCTTT.

The table lists this clonotype with many counts. CDR3 sequence: CASSFEGAGNQPQHF. Here the CDR3 DNA reads TGTGCCAGCAGTTTCGAGGGGGCTGGGAATCAGCCCCAGCATTTT. The chain employs TRBV12-3 or TRBV12-4 and TRBJ1-5, with 7 nucleotides matching TRBD1. J lost 4 bases, V lost 3 bases, and 6 bases had no gene match. The CDR3 sequence is 15 residues long.